This section outlines one TCR beta chain sequence together with its context. At one of its ends the junction is not consistent with the germline gene, which may arise from a read error. The data stem from a study of tumor and adjacent non-tumor tissue in lung cancer. Overall study: The patients, roughly 9 men and four to six women, were about 31 to 76 with stage I to III disease.

This sample's RNA came from whole unsorted tissue. More than 3 cm separated this lung sample from the edge of the tumor. Newly diagnosed lung cancer patients had thoracic surgery in China, August–late 2014, without prior chemotherapy. The CDR3 has 15 residues. Germline V lookup: CDR1 SGHAT, CDR2 FQNNGV. A modified ARM-PCR protocol with three rounds of nested PCR amplified TCRbeta. TCRdb independently ran MiXCR on the multiplex PCR reads; one entry per CDR3 protein. The sample includes tens of thousands of distinct CDR3 sequences, approximately 82% seen only once; the top ten take 40%. The sequence was collected from a man aged 65 to 79 with non-small cell lung cancer. This chain connects TRBV11-2 to TRBJ2-5; 7 bases fit TRBD1. The sequenced sample consisted of distant non-tumor lung tissue. As DNA, the CDR3 is TGTGCCAGCAGCCCAGGGACAGTTGGGCGAGAGAGCCAGTACTTC. This encodes CASSPGTVGRESQYF.